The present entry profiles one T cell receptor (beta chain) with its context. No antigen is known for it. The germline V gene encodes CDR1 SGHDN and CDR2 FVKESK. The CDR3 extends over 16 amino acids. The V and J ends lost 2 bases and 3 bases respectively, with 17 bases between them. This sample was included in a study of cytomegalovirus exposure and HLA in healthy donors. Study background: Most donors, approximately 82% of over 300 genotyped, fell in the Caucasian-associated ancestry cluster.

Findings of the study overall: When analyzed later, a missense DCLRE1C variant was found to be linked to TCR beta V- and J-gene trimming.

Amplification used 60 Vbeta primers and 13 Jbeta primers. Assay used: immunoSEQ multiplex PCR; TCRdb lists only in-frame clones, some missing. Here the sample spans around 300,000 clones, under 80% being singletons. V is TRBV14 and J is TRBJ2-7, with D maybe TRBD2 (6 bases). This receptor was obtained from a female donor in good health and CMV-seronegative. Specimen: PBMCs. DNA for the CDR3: TGTGCCAGCAGCCAATACCCCAGCGGGCTTTACTACGAGCAGTACTTC. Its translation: CASSQYPSGLYYEQYF.